Following are 26 T cell receptor beta chains from one sample sequenced in a study of metastatic and nonmetastatic thyroid tumors. Each patient came to thyroid surgery without any prior treatment (of any kind). TCRdb re-called the PCR reads through MiXCR. In the table there are 15,000 or so clones, about 25% of which are singletons. The sequenced material came from adjacent normal tissue. The source of these receptors is a female donor with papillary thyroid cancer or a benign thyroid nodule (not recorded which). Some clones in this sample may be carry-over from other donors' samples.

This clone showed up just a few times. The chain is built from TRBV27 and TRBJ1-6; no definite D call. Per the germline V gene, CDR1 is MNHEY and CDR2 is SMNVEV (reference sequence). V was clipped by 6 bases and J by 9 bases, with 15 bases between them. The CDR3 is 14 residues long. CDR3 residues: CASRPTSLSSPLHF. CDR3 coding DNA: TGTGCCAGCAGACCGACCAGTTTGAGTTCACCCCTCCACTTT.

V and J are TRBV27 and TRBJ2-7; 9 bases agree with TRBD2. This CDR3 contains 15 residues. The germline CDR1 and CDR2 sequences are MNHEY and SMNVEV (reference sequence). The junction had 5 bases not matched to a gene; V was cut back by 5 bases and J by 0 bases. CDR3 sequence reads: CASSIGLASSYEQYF. DNA for the CDR3: TGTGCCAGCAGTATAGGACTAGCGAGCTCCTACGAGCAGTACTTC.

The V and J genes are TRBV12-5 and TRBJ2-7; D possibly uses TRBD1 or TRBD2 (5 bases each). This CDR3 has 19 residues. Germline loops: CDR1 LGHNT, CDR2 FRNRAP. Trimming took 0 bases from V and 4 from J, leaving 25 bases between them. CDR3 residues: CASGLVSRVPSGSSYEQYF. CDR3 nucleotide sequence: TGTGCTAGTGGTTTGGTCTCCAGGGTCCCTAGTGGGAGTTCGTACGAGCAGTACTTC.

This clone was counted a few times. The rearrangement joins TRBV24-1 to TRBJ2-7; the D is unclear. V lost 4 bases, J lost 0 bases, and 12 bases lay in between. The CDR3 sequence is 15 residues long. Germline V gene sequence: CDR1 KGHDR, CDR2 SFDVKD. This CDR3 reads CATSESSRSSYEQYF. CDR3 bases: TGTGCCACCAGTGAGAGCAGTCGGAGCTCCTACGAGCAGTACTTC.

This clone came up many times. This rearrangement joins TRBV3-1 to TRBJ1-2; weak D call: TRBD1 (5 bases). CDR1 and CDR2 (germline): LGHDT, YNNKEL (reference sequence). The CDR3 length is 17 residues. V dropped 1 base and J dropped 8 bases, with 23 bases sitting between them. This CDR3 reads CASSQGLSGRGSTGYTF. The DNA for the CDR3 is TGTGCCAGCAGCCAAGGTCTCTCAGGCCGGGGCAGTACCGGCTACACCTTC.

This clone appeared a few times. The rearrangement uses TRBV6-1 and TRBJ2-7; D uncertain. CDR1 and CDR2 (germline): MNHNS, SASEGT. Trimming took 2 bases from V and 1 from J, leaving 6 bases between them. There are 13 residues in the CDR3. In nucleotides, the CDR3 is TGTGCCAGCAGTGAAATGTGGTCCTACGAGCAGTACTTC. Translated, it gives CASSEMWSYEQYF.

The chain recombines TRBV12-3 or TRBV12-4 with TRBJ2-1; D uncertain. V lost 1 base and J 4 bases, leaving 11 bases between the germline ends. This CDR3 contains 15 residues. The CDR3, as DNA: TGTGCCAGCAGTTTAGTCTTTGGTGTTTACAATGAGCAGTTCTTC. Protein: CASSLVFGVYNEQFF.

This clone is labeled medium-sized (0.01 to 0.1%). The J gene is TRBJ2-2, the V gene TRBV19; D remains unclear. CDR1 is LNHDA and CDR2 is SQIVND in the germline V gene (reference sequence). The CDR3 covers 15 residues. Trimming removed 5 bases from V and 0 bases from J, with 10 bases in between. The CDR3 here is CASSPTVPNTGELFF. The DNA for the CDR3 is TGTGCCAGTAGTCCAACAGTCCCGAACACCGGGGAGCTGTTTTTT.

This clone was detected only a few times. This chain uses TRBV5-6 with TRBJ2-3; unclear D gene. The CDR3 has 16 amino acids. Germline V gene lookup returns CDR1 SGHDT and CDR2 YYEEEE. Deletions cut 0 bases from V and 0 bases from J, with 11 bases between. CDR3 DNA sequence: TGTGCCAGCAGCTTGGCCCTTTCCCCAAGCACAGATACGCAGTATTTT. Translation gives CASSLALSPSTDTQYF.

The chain is built from TRBV27 and TRBJ2-7; a weak D match, TRBD2 (5 bases). Germline CDR1 MNHEY, CDR2 SMNVEV (reference sequence). The V gene lost 5 bases and the J gene lost 0 bases, with 11 bases spanning the gap. This CDR3 is 14 amino acids long. DNA for the CDR3: TGTGCCAGCAGTAGCGGCTCCCGCTCCTACGAGCAGTACTTC. Translating it yields CASSSGSRSYEQYF.

This clone was counted between two and nine times. The chain joins TRBV6-1 to TRBJ2-2, with D unclear. Germline V CDR1 and CDR2: MNHNS, SASEGT. CDR3 size: 12 residues. V lost 3 bases and J lost 6, with 5 bases in between. The CDR3 DNA reads TGTGCCAGCAGTGACAGTCCCGGGGAGCTGTTTTTT. This codes for CASSDSPGELFF.

This clone was found a few times. The J gene is TRBJ2-1, the V gene TRBV28; no definite D call. V lost 5 bases and J 3 bases, leaving 17 bases between the germline ends. Germline loops: CDR1 MDHEN, CDR2 SYDVKM. The CDR3 consists of 16 residues. The CDR3 sequence: CASSPNRVFFYNEQFF. The CDR3 DNA reads TGTGCCAGCAGTCCAAATAGGGTTTTCTTCTACAATGAGCAGTTCTTC.

This chain joins TRBV7-2 and TRBJ2-5; weak D call: TRBD2 (5 bases). This CDR3 has 15 amino acids. The ends were cut back, 3 bases at V and 3 bases at J, with 14 bases in the middle. Per the germline V gene, CDR1 is SGHTA and CDR2 is FQGNSA. CDR3 bases: TGTGCCAGCAGCTTGTGGGGAGCAGCGGAAGAGACCCAGTACTTC. Protein: CASSLWGAAEETQYF.

This sequence joins TRBV28 and TRBJ2-5; D unresolved. Germline assignment: CDR1 MDHEN and CDR2 SYDVKM. V shed 9 bases and J shed 4 bases, with 18 bases lying between them. The CDR3 has 14 amino acids. Here the CDR3 reads CASSAGAKRETQYF. In DNA form, the CDR3 reads TGTGCCAGTAGTGCAGGAGCTAAAAGAGAGACCCAGTACTTC.

This clone has just a few counts. The chain is built from TRBV20-1 and TRBJ1-6; 10 bases fit TRBD1. The CDR3 runs to 16 residues. The germline gives CDR1 DFQATT, CDR2 SNEGSKA (reference sequence). V shed 1 base, J shed 6 bases, and the junction held 6 bases outside the gene matches. The DNA for the CDR3 is TGCAGTGCTAGAGTTGAGACAGGGGGCAGTAATTCACCCCTCCACTTT. The encoded protein is CSARVETGGSNSPLHF.

V usage is TRBV6-5 and J usage is TRBJ2-7; a weak D match, TRBD1 (5 bases). Germline assignment: CDR1 MNHEY and CDR2 SVGAGI. Trimming left V 4 bases short and J 9 bases short, with 28 bases between. The CDR3 has 17 residues. The DNA for the CDR3 is TGTGCCAGCAGTTCCGCTCATGGACACCCCTGGTTTAGGGGGCAGTACTTC. It is translated as CASSSAHGHPWFRGQYF.

This clone was seen many times. A much larger clone is a single base away; this may be a read error. CDR3 DNA sequence: TGTGCCAGCAGCCAAGGTGCCCGAAACACCATATATTTT. It codes for CASSQGARNTIYF. The rearrangement joins TRBV4-2 to TRBJ1-3; D is ambiguous. The V end was cut by 1 base, the J end by 5 bases, with 6 bases between. CDR1 is LGHNA and CDR2 is YNFKEQ in the germline V gene. The CDR3 has 13 residues.

This clone was counted once. V is TRBV20-1 and J is TRBJ2-7; 9 bases agree with TRBD1. Losses at the gene ends were 6 bases for V and 2 bases for J; bases not matched to a gene: 14. The germline V gene has CDR1 DFQATT and CDR2 SNEGSKA (reference sequence). The CDR3 covers 16 residues. Written as DNA, the CDR3 is TGCAGTGCCCGAGATCCCGGGACAGGGTTTACCTACGAGCAGTACTTC. Protein product: CSARDPGTGFTYEQYF.

The sample holds one count of this clone. The gene calls are TRBV20-1 and TRBJ2-7; 10 nucleotides match TRBD2. The CDR3 spans 13 residues. CDR1 and CDR2 (germline): DFQATT, SNEGSKA (reference sequence). Trimming at V came to 6 bases and at J to 4 bases, leaving 6 bases not matched to a gene. In DNA, the CDR3 is TGCAGTGCCCAGGGACTAGCGCAATACGAGCAGTACTTC. This sequence encodes CSAQGLAQYEQYF.

The V and J genes are TRBV28 and TRBJ2-3; 8 bases align to TRBD1. V lost 0 bases and J lost 1; bases outside the gene matches: 0. CDR1 MDHEN and CDR2 SYDVKM come from the germline V gene. This CDR3 has 15 amino acids. CDR3 nucleotides: TGTGCCAGCAGTTTATGGGACAGGGGCACAGATACGCAGTATTTT. It is translated as CASSLWDRGTDTQYF.

The rearrangement uses TRBV20-1 and TRBJ1-5, with TRBD1 matching over 9 bases. The trim removed 3 bases at V and 5 bases at J, leaving 2 bases unmatched. CDR3 length: 13 residues. Per germline, CDR1 DFQATT and CDR2 SNEGSKA (reference sequence). Written as DNA, the CDR3 is TGCAGTGCTAGCCGGGACAGGGATCAGCCCCAGCATTTT. Protein sequence: CSASRDRDQPQHF.

In this sample, this clone turned up a few times. CDR3 DNA: TGTGCCAGCACCATACAGCGGGGAGCTAAGAGCTATGGCTACACCTTC. This sequence encodes CASTIQRGAKSYGYTF. The V call is TRBV12-3 or TRBV12-4, the J call TRBJ1-2; D is uncertain. The ends were cut back, 7 bases at V and 4 bases at J, with 22 bases in the middle. CDR3 length: 16 amino acids.

This chain joins TRBV27 and TRBJ2-7; 8 bases align to TRBD2. Germline values: CDR1 MNHEY, CDR2 SMNVEV (reference sequence). There are 13 residues in the CDR3. The V and J ends lost 8 bases and 5 bases, in that order; junction bases with no gene match: 8. The CDR3 nucleotides are TGTGCCAGCTCCTTCAGCGGGAGCGACGAGCAGTACTTC. The encoded protein is CASSFSGSDEQYF.

The chain carries TRBV6-6 and TRBJ2-7, with 9 bases aligning to TRBD2. Germline V CDR1 and CDR2: MNHNY, SVGAGI (reference sequence). The CDR3 is 16 amino acids. V was clipped by 0 bases and J by 7 bases; unmatched bases: 10. For the CDR3, the DNA is TGTGCCAGCAGTTACTCGAGTCCAGCGGGAGGTTATGAGCAGTACTTC. It yields the protein CASSYSSPAGGYEQYF.

In its sample, this clone was seen many times. The J gene is TRBJ2-1, the V gene TRBV5-4; 9 nucleotides match TRBD2. CDR3 length equals 15 residues. Germline V CDR1 and CDR2: SGHNT, YYREEE (reference sequence). Unmatched junction bases numbered 4, after V lost 0 bases and J lost 6 bases. CDR3 region: CASSLGVREGNEQFF. For the CDR3, the DNA is TGTGCCAGCAGCTTGGGGGTGCGGGAGGGCAATGAGCAGTTCTTC.

The J gene is TRBJ2-2, the V gene TRBV20-1; 7 positions match TRBD1. The germline V gene has CDR1 DFQATT and CDR2 SNEGSKA (reference sequence). Losses at the gene ends were 5 bases for V and 0 bases for J; bases not matched to a gene: 9. The CDR3 spans 16 residues. The CDR3 region is CSAEPPGTANTGELFF. DNA for the CDR3: TGCAGTGCTGAGCCCCCCGGGACAGCGAACACCGGGGAGCTGTTTTTT.